This T cell receptor (beta chain) derives from a study of blood T cell repertoires in COVID-19. TCRdb's table, derived via immunoSEQ multiplex PCR, lists solely in-frame clones and lacks some. The profile shows about 80,000 clones, approximately 88% of them singletons. This CDR3 region has 19 residues. Germline lookup yields CDR1 LNHDA and CDR2 SQIVND (reference sequence). With V trimmed by 6 bases and J by 4 bases, 20 bases remained unmatched. The chain uses TRBV19 and TRBJ2-1; 8 bases fit TRBD1. Sequencing was done on a sample of peripheral blood. This receptor was taken from an elderly woman with acute or convalescent COVID-19. The DNA of the CDR3 is TGTGCCAGTAGCATGGGGAGGACAGGGCGAGGGATGCCTTACAATGAGCAGTTCTTC. Amino acids: CASSMGRTGRGMPYNEQFF.